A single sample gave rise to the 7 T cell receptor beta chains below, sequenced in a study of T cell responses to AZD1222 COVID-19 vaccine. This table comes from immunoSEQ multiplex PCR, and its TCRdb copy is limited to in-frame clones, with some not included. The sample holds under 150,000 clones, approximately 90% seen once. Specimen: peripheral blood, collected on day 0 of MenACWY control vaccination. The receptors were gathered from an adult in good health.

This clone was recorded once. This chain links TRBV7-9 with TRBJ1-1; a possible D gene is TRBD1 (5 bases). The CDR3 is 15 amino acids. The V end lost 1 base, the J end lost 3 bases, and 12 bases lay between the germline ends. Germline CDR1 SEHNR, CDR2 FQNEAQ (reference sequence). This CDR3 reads CASSLGSRGDTEAFF. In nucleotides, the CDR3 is TGTGCCAGCAGCTTAGGCTCTCGGGGGGACACTGAAGCTTTCTTT.

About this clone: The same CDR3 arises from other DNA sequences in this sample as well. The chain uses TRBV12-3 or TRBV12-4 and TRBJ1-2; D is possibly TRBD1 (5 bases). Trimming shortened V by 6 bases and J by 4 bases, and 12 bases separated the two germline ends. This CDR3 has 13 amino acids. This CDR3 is CASSLRGGYGYTF. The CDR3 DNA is TGTGCCAGCAGCCTGAGGGGCGGCTATGGCTACACCTTC.

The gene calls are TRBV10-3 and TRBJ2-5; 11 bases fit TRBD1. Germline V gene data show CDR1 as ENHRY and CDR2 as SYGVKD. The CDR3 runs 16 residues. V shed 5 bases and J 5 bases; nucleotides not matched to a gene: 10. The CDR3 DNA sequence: TGTGCCATCAGTCAGACCGGGACAGGGGGATCCGAGACCCAGTACTTC. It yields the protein CAISQTGTGGSETQYF.

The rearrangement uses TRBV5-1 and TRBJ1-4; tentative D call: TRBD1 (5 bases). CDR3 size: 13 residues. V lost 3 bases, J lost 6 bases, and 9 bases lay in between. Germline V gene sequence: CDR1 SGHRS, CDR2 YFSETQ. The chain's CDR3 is CASSSDRHEKLFF. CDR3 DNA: TGCGCCAGCAGCTCCGACAGACATGAAAAACTGTTTTTT.

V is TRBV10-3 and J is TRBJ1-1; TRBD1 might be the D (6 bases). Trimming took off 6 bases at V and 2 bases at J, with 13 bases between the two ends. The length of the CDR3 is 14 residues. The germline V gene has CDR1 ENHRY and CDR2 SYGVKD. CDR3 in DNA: TGTGCCATCAGGGATGGGACACTCAACACTGAAGCTTTCTTT. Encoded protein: CAIRDGTLNTEAFF.

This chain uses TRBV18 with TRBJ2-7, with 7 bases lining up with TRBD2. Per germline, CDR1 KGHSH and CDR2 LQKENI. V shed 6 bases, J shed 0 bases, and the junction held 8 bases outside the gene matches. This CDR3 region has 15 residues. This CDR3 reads CASSPSGGFSYEQYF. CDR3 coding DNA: TGTGCCAGCTCCCCTAGCGGAGGTTTCTCCTACGAGCAGTACTTC.

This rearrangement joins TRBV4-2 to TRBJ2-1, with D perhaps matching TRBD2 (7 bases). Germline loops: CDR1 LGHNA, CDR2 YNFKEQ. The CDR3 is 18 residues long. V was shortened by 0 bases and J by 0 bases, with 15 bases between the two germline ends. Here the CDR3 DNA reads TGTGCCAGCAGCCAAGATCTTGGGGGGGGGCACTCCTACAATGAGCAGTTCTTC. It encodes CASSQDLGGGHSYNEQFF.